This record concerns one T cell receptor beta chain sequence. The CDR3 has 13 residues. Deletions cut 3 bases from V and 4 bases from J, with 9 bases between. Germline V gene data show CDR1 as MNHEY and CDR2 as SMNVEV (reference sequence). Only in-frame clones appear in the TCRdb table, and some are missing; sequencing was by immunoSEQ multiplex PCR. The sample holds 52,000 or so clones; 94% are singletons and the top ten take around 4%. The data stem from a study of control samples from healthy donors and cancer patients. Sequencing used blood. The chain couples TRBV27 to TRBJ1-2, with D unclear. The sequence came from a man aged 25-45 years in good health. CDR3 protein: CASSLIGSYGYTF. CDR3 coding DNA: TGTGCCAGCAGTTTGATAGGTAGCTATGGCTACACCTTC.